The 30 T cell receptor beta chains in this list originate from one sample, sequenced in a study of T cell repertoires in cytomegalovirus infection. TCRdb fed the reads into MiXCR, producing one record per CDR3 protein. The table records 54,000 or so distinct CDR3 sequences, about 30% of them present only once. Their antigens remain unidentified. The source material was PBMCs, sequenced either directly or after in vitro stimulation (not recorded which). These TCRs come from a human donor in good health (CMV status not recorded). Some clones in this sample may be carry-over from other donors' samples.

This clonotype was observed a handful of times. The chain couples TRBV7-6 to TRBJ1-4; 7 nucleotides align to TRBD1. The germline CDR1 and CDR2 sequences are SGHVS and FNYEAQ. This CDR3 region has 14 residues. V dropped 5 bases and J dropped 2; count of bases not matched to a gene: 2. Here the CDR3 DNA reads TGTGCCAGCAGCATCAGGGGGACTAATGAAAAACTGTTTTTT. Its protein is CASSIRGTNEKLFF. The entire variable domain, with the rest obtained from reference TRBV7-6 and TRBJ1-4, is as follows: GAGVSQSPRYKVTKRGQDVALRCDPISGHVSLYWYRQALGQGPEFLTYFNYEAQQDKSGLPNDRFSAERPEGSISTLTIQRTEQRDSAMYRCASSIRGTNEKLFFGSGTQLSVL.

At least ten counts were recorded for this clonotype. This sequence joins TRBV12-3 or TRBV12-4 and TRBJ2-7; D is undetermined. This CDR3 is 13 amino acids long. The V and J ends lost 3 bases and 1 base respectively, with 7 bases between them. The CDR3 bases are TGTGCCAGCAGTTTTACAGCATCCTACGAGCAGTACTTC. Translation gives CASSFTASYEQYF.

CDR3 loop: CASSYPYREAFF. DNA for the CDR3: TGTGCCAGCAGTTACCCCTACAGGGAAGCTTTCTTT. The V and J genes are TRBV6-2 or TRBV6-3 and TRBJ1-1; TRBD1 might be the D (5 bases). Trimming cost V 2 bases and J 8 bases, with 9 bases left between them. This CDR3 region has 12 residues. CDR1 and CDR2 (germline): MNHEY, SVGEGT.

The CDR3 reads CASSLGTATSTDTQYF. In DNA form, the CDR3 reads TGTGCCAGCAGCTTGGGGACCGCGACGAGCACAGATACGCAGTATTTT. The gene calls are TRBV5-4 and TRBJ2-3, with unresolved D. The CDR3 is 16 residues long. Per germline, CDR1 SGHNT and CDR2 YYREEE (reference sequence). Trimming shortened V by 0 bases and J by 0 bases, and 11 bases separated the two germline ends.

This chain uses TRBV7-2 with TRBJ1-4; D unclear. V lost 5 bases and J 2 bases, leaving 3 bases between the germline ends. Germline V gene lookup returns CDR1 SGHTA and CDR2 FQGNSA. The CDR3 covers 12 residues. For the CDR3, the DNA is TGTGCCAGCAGCGCCACTAATGAAAAACTGTTTTTT. The encoded protein is CASSATNEKLFF.

The rearrangement uses TRBV7-8 and TRBJ2-7; 9 bases align to TRBD2. CDR1 is SGHVS and CDR2 is FQNEAQ in the germline V gene. V shed 2 bases, J shed 7 bases, and the junction held 9 bases outside the gene matches. CDR3 size: 15 residues. CDR3 amino acids: CASSLTASGEGEQYF. DNA for the CDR3: TGTGCCAGCAGCTTAACCGCTAGCGGGGAGGGTGAGCAGTACTTC.

The chain recombines TRBV12-3 or TRBV12-4 with TRBJ2-1; perhaps TRBD2 as D (5 bases). This CDR3 contains 14 residues. The V gene lost 4 bases and the J gene lost 3 bases, with 10 bases spanning the gap. The CDR3 loop reads CASSSRTGYNEQFF. The CDR3 DNA sequence: TGTGCCAGCAGTTCAAGGACTGGCTACAATGAGCAGTTCTTC.

This chain connects TRBV7-7 to TRBJ2-5, with no clear D. Germline lookup yields CDR1 SSHAT and CDR2 FNYEAQ (reference sequence). The CDR3 is made up of 13 amino acids. V lost 6 bases and J 7 bases, leaving 15 bases between the germline ends. In nucleotides, the CDR3 is TGTGCCAGCAGTCCCAACCTTTTGGGGACCCAGTACTTC. As protein: CASSPNLLGTQYF.

This clonotype was seen more than once but under ten times. The J gene is TRBJ1-4, the V gene TRBV20-1; 7 nucleotides line up with TRBD1. V was pared by 4 bases and J by 8 bases, with 4 bases of the junction left unmatched. Germline V gene sequence: CDR1 DFQATT, CDR2 SNEGSKA (reference sequence). This CDR3 comprises 12 residues. The CDR3 protein is CSATGGREKLFF. In DNA form, the CDR3 reads TGCAGTGCTACAGGGGGTAGGGAAAAACTGTTTTTT.

The V and J genes are TRBV20-1 and TRBJ1-2; TRBD1 is a possible D gene (5 bases). CDR1 DFQATT and CDR2 SNEGSKA come from the germline V gene (reference sequence). Deletions cut 3 bases from V and 4 bases from J, with 21 bases between. The CDR3 length is 16 residues. The CDR3 here is CSASPAGFRDSYGYTF. CDR3 DNA: TGCAGTGCTAGTCCGGCCGGGTTTCGGGACTCCTATGGCTACACCTTC.

The chain joins TRBV7-4 to TRBJ1-5, with D unresolved. The germline CDR1 and CDR2 sequences are SGHVT and SQSDAQ. Deletions cut 5 bases from V and 4 bases from J, with 21 bases between. This CDR3 contains 17 residues. The CDR3 DNA is TGTGCCAGCAGCGCCGGAACTACAGCTTACGAAAATCAGCCCCAGCATTTT. Its protein is CASSAGTTAYENQPQHF.

The chain uses TRBV4-3 and TRBJ2-7; D is unclear. Germline CDR1 LGHNA, CDR2 YSLEER. This CDR3 has 14 residues. V was trimmed by 0 bases and J by 2 bases, leaving 8 bases between them. The CDR3 DNA follows: TGCGCCAGCAGCCAAGATCTCGGTACCTACGAGCAGTACTTC. It is translated as CASSQDLGTYEQYF.

This sequence joins TRBV20-1 and TRBJ2-3; the match to TRBD1 covers 9 bases. Germline trimming cut 1 base from V and 3 bases from J; bases unmatched to any gene: 11. The germline gives CDR1 DFQATT, CDR2 SNEGSKA (reference sequence). There are 17 residues in the CDR3. The CDR3 is CSARVPRGQGTTDTQYF. The DNA for the CDR3 is TGCAGTGCTAGAGTCCCGAGGGGACAGGGAACAACAGATACGCAGTATTTT.

This clonotype was recorded a few times. This chain connects TRBV7-2 to TRBJ1-4, with D perhaps matching TRBD1 (5 bases). The germline V gene encodes CDR1 SGHTA and CDR2 FQGNSA. This CDR3 has 15 amino acids. Trimming took off 5 bases at V and 7 bases at J, with 17 bases between the two ends. The CDR3 region is CASSAPGGGSEKLFF. In DNA form, the CDR3 reads TGTGCCAGCAGCGCACCGGGTGGGGGGAGTGAAAAACTGTTTTTT.

The V call is TRBV5-4, the J call TRBJ2-2, with 9 positions matching TRBD1. With V trimmed by 1 base and J by 6 bases, 1 base remained unmatched. This CDR3 region has 14 residues. Germline assignment: CDR1 SGHNT and CDR2 YYREEE (reference sequence). This chain's CDR3 is CASSLRDRAGELFF. In nucleotides, the CDR3 is TGTGCCAGCAGCTTGAGGGACAGGGCCGGGGAGCTGTTTTTT.

This clonotype was seen only once. The CDR3 DNA sequence: TGTGCCAGCATCCACAATTGGGGGAATCAGCCCCAGCATTTT. This sequence encodes CASIHNWGNQPQHF. The V and J genes are TRBV6-1 and TRBJ1-5; TRBD1 is a possible D gene (5 bases). With 7 bases removed from V and 4 bases from J, the gap between germline ends came to 14 bases. Germline loops: CDR1 MNHNS, CDR2 SASEGT. This CDR3 region has 14 residues.

This chain connects TRBV20-1 to TRBJ2-5; D gene unclear. The CDR3 sequence is 15 residues long. Germline V gene data show CDR1 as DFQATT and CDR2 as SNEGSKA (reference sequence). Trimming removed 0 bases from V and 7 bases from J, with 18 bases in between. Written as DNA, the CDR3 is TGCAGTGCTAGAGATGCGGCGCTAGGGCTAAGGACCCAGTACTTC. Its protein is CSARDAALGLRTQYF.

This sequence joins TRBV19 and TRBJ1-3; 7 positions match TRBD1. This CDR3 spans 17 amino acids. Germline values: CDR1 LNHDA, CDR2 SQIVND (reference sequence). The junction had 10 bases not matched to a gene; V was cut back by 3 bases and J by 2 bases. CDR3 coding DNA: TGTGCCAGTAGTATGAGGCGACAGGGATTTCCTGGAAACACCATATATTTT. It yields the protein CASSMRRQGFPGNTIYF.

The chain couples TRBV6-1 to TRBJ1-1, with D possibly being TRBD1 (5 bases). This CDR3 comprises 13 residues. Between the trimmed V and J ends, which lost 1 base and 5 bases, there was a span of 8 bases. Germline V gives CDR1 MNHNS, CDR2 SASEGT. The CDR3 reads CASSEERGTEAFF. The CDR3 DNA reads TGTGCCAGCAGTGAAGAACGGGGGACTGAAGCTTTCTTT.

This chain links TRBV27 with TRBJ2-7; D assignment may be TRBD1 or TRBD2 (6 bases each). V lost 1 base, J lost 0 bases, and 13 bases lay in between. The CDR3 has 16 residues. The germline V gene encodes CDR1 MNHEY and CDR2 SMNVEV (reference sequence). CDR3 bases: TGTGCCAGCAGTTTATTGGGGGGACAAGCCTCCTACGAGCAGTACTTC. Translated, it gives CASSLLGGQASYEQYF.

A few counts support this clonotype. The J gene is TRBJ2-2, the V gene TRBV11-2; tentative D call: TRBD2 (5 bases). The CDR3 has 15 residues. V was trimmed by 4 bases and J by 0 bases, leaving 9 bases between them. The germline gives CDR1 SGHAT, CDR2 FQNNGV. CDR3 loop: CASSWAGTNTGELFF. The DNA for the CDR3 is TGTGCCAGCAGCTGGGCCGGGACGAACACCGGGGAGCTGTTTTTT.

The CDR3 protein is CSAGRGRFTSNTEAFF. The CDR3, as DNA: TGCAGCGCCGGAAGAGGACGGTTTACTTCTAACACTGAAGCTTTCTTT. The V and J genes are TRBV29-1 and TRBJ1-1, with D hard to call. The CDR3 contains 16 residues. V dropped 7 bases and J dropped 2 bases, with 23 bases sitting between them. The germline gives CDR1 SQVTM, CDR2 ANQGSEA.

The chain recombines TRBV28 with TRBJ2-7; the match to TRBD1 covers 7 bases. J lost 3 bases, V lost 10 bases, and 27 bases had no gene match. The CDR3 is made up of 19 amino acids. From germline, CDR1 is MDHEN and CDR2 SYDVKM. CDR3 DNA: TGTGCCATACCCCACGGGACAGTCTCTCGACAAGGGTTTAGCTACGAGCAGTACTTC. Protein: CAIPHGTVSRQGFSYEQYF.

This clonotype has only a few counts. The chain joins TRBV11-2 to TRBJ2-7, with D hard to call. V lost 1 base, J lost 3 bases, and 13 bases lay in between. CDR3 length: 15 amino acids. Per germline, CDR1 SGHAT and CDR2 FQNNGV. The CDR3 bases are TGTGCCAGCAGCTTAGGACAATGGTCGGACTACGAGCAGTACTTC. This encodes CASSLGQWSDYEQYF.

The CDR3 sequence is CSATLRAGSYNEQFF. For the CDR3, the DNA is TGCAGTGCTACGCTAAGAGCGGGCTCCTACAATGAGCAGTTCTTC. The rearrangement links TRBV20-1 to TRBJ2-1, with D perhaps matching TRBD2 (6 bases). Trimming shortened V by 4 bases and J by 0 bases, and 13 bases separated the two germline ends. The CDR3 length is 15 residues. CDR1 DFQATT and CDR2 SNEGSKA come from the germline V gene (reference sequence).

This clonotype turned up a few times. The V gene is TRBV4-1, the J gene TRBJ2-2, with D hard to call. This CDR3 has 14 amino acids. From germline, CDR1 is MGHRA and CDR2 YSYEKL. V lost 0 bases, J lost 9 bases, and 11 bases lay in between. DNA of the CDR3: TGCGCCAGCAGCCAAGATCCCTGGGGTTGGGAGCTGTTTTTT. Translating gives CASSQDPWGWELFF.

This clonotype was counted ten times or more. V gene TRBV29-1 combines with J gene TRBJ2-3; the D call may be TRBD1 or TRBD2 (5 bases each). The CDR3 runs to 11 residues. CDR1 and CDR2 from the germline V gene are SQVTM and ANQGSEA. Trimming shortened V by 2 bases and J by 9 bases, and 9 bases separated the two germline ends. CDR3 region: CSVEWGYTQYF. In DNA, the CDR3 is TGCAGCGTTGAATGGGGGTACACGCAGTATTTT.

This chain joins TRBV12-3 or TRBV12-4 and TRBJ2-5, with unresolved D. This CDR3 region has 12 residues. V lost 8 bases and J 3 bases, leaving 10 bases between the germline ends. The DNA for the CDR3 is TGTGCCAGCTCCATTTGGGAAGAGACCCAGTACTTC. Translation: CASSIWEETQYF.

This clonotype was picked up many times. This chain connects TRBV7-2 to TRBJ2-3; D is undetermined. Trimming took 4 bases from V and 8 from J, leaving 7 bases between them. Germline CDR1 and CDR2: SGHTA and FQGNSA. This CDR3 region has 11 residues. The CDR3 DNA reads TGTGCCAGCAGCTCGTTTGGTACGCAGTATTTT. As protein: CASSSFGTQYF.

V and J are TRBV20-1 and TRBJ1-5; the match to TRBD1 covers 7 bases. V trimming: 0 bases; J trimming: 0 bases; junction bases outside the gene matches: 2. Germline V CDR1 and CDR2: DFQATT, SNEGSKA (reference sequence). The CDR3 is 15 amino acids. CDR3 residues: CSAREGTDSNQPQHF. CDR3 coding DNA: TGCAGTGCTAGAGAAGGGACAGATAGCAATCAGCCCCAGCATTTT.